This T cell receptor (beta chain) was documented in a study of low-dose radiotherapy and immunotherapy resistance in tumors. The wider study: 1 Gy per fraction was delivered to Cohort 2 every two weeks, for 13 Gy total over 26 weeks. Every two weeks patients got nivolumab 240 mg flat dose, plus ipilimumab 1 mg/kg every six weeks, intravenously.

Germline V CDR1 and CDR2: KGHDR, SFDVKD. V lost 5 bases to trimming and J lost 2 bases, with 18 bases between them. This CDR3 comprises 18 residues. TRAV- and TRBV-specific primers primed first-strand cDNA, covering alpha and beta chains. The PCR that amplified TCRs ran for about 20 cycles, relying on a constant-region primer and a V-primer adapter. Researchers amplified the isolated mRNA using in vitro transcription. From the reads, TCRdb called clonotypes with MiXCR, one entry per CDR3 protein. The sample records about 64,000 distinct CDR3 sequences, about a quarter being singletons. Noted time point: before trial treatment. The donors' treatment consisted of nivolumab, ipilimumab, aspirin, low-dose cyclophosphamide and low-dose radiotherapy.

Sample: PBMCs, taken before treatment. The chain links TRBV24-1 to TRBJ2-6, with D perhaps TRBD1 (7 bases). The origin of this receptor is a male donor with rectosigmoid adenocarcinoma. The CDR3 here is CATSGAEGAKPGANVLTF. The CDR3 nucleotides read TGTGCCACCAGTGGGGCGGAGGGGGCTAAGCCTGGGGCCAACGTCCTGACTTTC.